The clone carrying this T cell receptor beta chain turned up a few times. The antigen remains undetermined. The sample belongs to a study of early T cells in non-severe SARS-CoV-2 infection. As for the study in general: The input, bulk RNA from unsorted whole blood, was sequenced, and chains were unpaired. General observations from the study: Private and CD4 specificities were missed by VDJdb matching, skewed to anti-spike CD8.

Attachment of unique molecular identifiers was made to individual cDNA molecules. TCRdb fed the 5' RACE reads into MiXCR, producing one record per CDR3 protein. The table has roughly 35,000 distinct CDR3 sequences, roughly 5% seen once. The germline V gene has CDR1 SGHVS and CDR2 FNYEAQ. The length of the CDR3 is 14 residues. The V end was cut by 5 bases, the J end by 6 bases, with 13 bases between. The sequence was collected from an adult who was a healthcare worker with PCR-confirmed SARS-CoV-2 infection or an uninfected control (not recorded which). The sequenced sample consisted of whole blood. This chain connects TRBV7-6 to TRBJ2-2, with no clear D. CDR3 nucleotides: TGTGCCAGCAGCCCAGTGGTCTCAGCCGGGGAGCTGTTTTTT. Encoded protein: CASSPVVSAGELFF.